What follows describes a single T cell receptor beta chain. Its target is not known. V was pared by 5 bases and J by 2 bases, with 10 bases of the junction left unmatched. The CDR3 runs to 17 residues. Germline CDR1 SGHAT, CDR2 FQNNGV. The sample is drawn from a study of metastatic and nonmetastatic thyroid tumors. Study observations and caveats: Malignant thyroid tumors reportedly exceeded benign nodules significantly in TCR beta diversity, with the difference appearing in blood and tumor.

Thyroid surgery was performed in patients who had received no treatment beforehand. TCRdb reprocessed the PCR reads using MiXCR. The sample has some 50,000 clones, roughly a fifth seen once; the top ten hold 3.5% to 4%. The receptor was derived from a male donor with papillary thyroid cancer or a benign thyroid nodule (not recorded which). Some clones in this sample may be carry-over from other donors' samples. The material sequenced was blood. This chain joins TRBV11-2 and TRBJ2-3; 10 bases map to TRBD2. CDR3 coding DNA: TGTGCCAGCAGCCTAAAGATTCTAGCGGGAGACACAGATACGCAGTATTTT. It specifies CASSLKILAGDTDTQYF.